This TCR beta chain was sequenced during a study of blood T cell repertoires in COVID-19. Assay used: immunoSEQ multiplex PCR; TCRdb lists only in-frame clones, some missing. Of roughly 55,000 clones listed, about nine tenths are singletons. Trimming removed 5 bases from V and 8 bases from J; junction bases left unmatched: 6. This CDR3 has 13 residues. The germline V gene has CDR1 SGHTA and CDR2 FQGNSA. The TCR originated in a man aged 50 to 59 with active COVID-19. Sequenced: peripheral blood. The chain is built from TRBV7-2 and TRBJ1-2, with 9 nucleotides matching TRBD1. The CDR3 protein is CASSLQGARGYTF. CDR3 sequence (DNA): TGTGCCAGCAGCCTACAGGGGGCTCGCGGCTACACCTTC.